This T cell receptor beta chain was documented in a study of blood T cell repertoires in COVID-19. The CDR3 spans 18 residues. Germline CDR1 SGDLS, CDR2 YYNGEE. With V trimmed by 7 bases and J by 4 bases, 18 bases remained unmatched. Sequencing used immunoSEQ multiplex PCR; TCRdb keeps in-frame clones, though not all of them. Found here are 120,000 or so clones, more than 75% of them singletons; the top ten hold about 1.5%. Sequencing used peripheral blood. This TCR came from a human donor in a cohort sampled during active COVID-19. The rearrangement links TRBV9 to TRBJ1-3, with 9 positions matching TRBD1. CDR3 loop: CASQRGLGGTGSGNTIYF. CDR3 in DNA: TGTGCCAGCCAACGGGGACTGGGGGGGACAGGGTCCGGAAACACCATATATTTT.